Below are 23 T cell receptor beta chains sequenced from a single sample in a study of OX40 agonist ivuxolimab in advanced cancers. Repertoires were generated with immunoSEQ multiplex PCR, while TCRdb's copy carries only in-frame clones and drops some. Of some 44,000 clones listed, more than 80% are singletons. The specimen was CD4+ or CD8+ T cells sorted from blood, collected in a trial of the OX40 agonist ivuxolimab. These TCRs come from an adult with an advanced solid tumor such as melanoma, head and neck, liver or kidney cancer.

The chain links TRBV7-2 to TRBJ2-7; TRBD1 aligns across 10 bases. Germline trimming cut 5 bases from V and 3 bases from J; bases unmatched to any gene: 7. CDR1 and CDR2 from the germline V gene are SGHTA and FQGNSA. CDR3 length: 15 amino acids. The CDR3 protein is CASSAGTGAFYEQYF. CDR3 sequence (DNA): TGTGCCAGCAGCGCCGGGACAGGGGCTTTCTACGAGCAGTACTTC.

The V gene is TRBV18, the J gene TRBJ1-1; D is unresolved. The germline V and J ends were trimmed by 6 bases and 1 base, with 15 bases remaining between them. The germline CDR1 and CDR2 sequences are KGHSH and LQKENI. The CDR3 sequence is 15 residues long. In DNA form, the CDR3 reads TGTGCCAGCTCCTCCTCCGCAGAGACGAACACTGAAGCTTTCTTT. Its translation: CASSSSAETNTEAFF.

The V gene is TRBV7-2, the J gene TRBJ2-3, with 11 bases aligning to TRBD1. V shed 2 bases, J shed 1 base, and the junction held 2 bases outside the gene matches. Germline assignment: CDR1 SGHTA and CDR2 FQGNSA. The CDR3 has 16 residues. The CDR3 region is CASSLRTGGGTDTQYF. The CDR3 DNA reads TGTGCCAGCAGCTTACGGACAGGGGGCGGCACAGATACGCAGTATTTT.

This chain uses TRBV5-4 with TRBJ2-5; TRBD1 matches 7 bases. The CDR3 consists of 13 residues. V lost 6 bases, J lost 5 bases, and 7 bases stayed unmatched. Germline V gene lookup returns CDR1 SGHNT and CDR2 YYREEE (reference sequence). The CDR3 bases are TGTGCCAGCACCCGGGACAGAGGGGAGACCCAGTACTTC. This codes for CASTRDRGETQYF.

This sequence joins TRBV28 and TRBJ2-1; perhaps TRBD1 as D (6 bases). Germline loops: CDR1 MDHEN, CDR2 SYDVKM. Trimming cost V 3 bases and J 0 bases, with 15 bases left between them. This CDR3 is built from 17 residues. This CDR3 is CASSLWSGASSYNEQFF. The DNA of the CDR3 is TGTGCCAGCAGTTTGTGGTCAGGGGCAAGCTCCTACAATGAGCAGTTCTTC.

V and J are TRBV30 and TRBJ2-1; 10 bases are shared with TRBD2. This CDR3 region has 13 residues. Germline trimming cut 5 bases from V and 6 bases from J; bases unmatched to any gene: 4. Germline V gene data show CDR1 as GTSNPN and CDR2 as SVGIG (reference sequence). The CDR3 protein is CAWGLAGVNEQFF. CDR3 in DNA: TGTGCCTGGGGGCTAGCGGGAGTCAATGAGCAGTTCTTC.

V gene TRBV7-2 combines with J gene TRBJ2-2; D is unresolved. V lost 1 base and J 5 bases, leaving 11 bases between the germline ends. Germline-derived CDR1 and CDR2 are SGHTA and FQGNSA. The length of the CDR3 is 15 residues. The CDR3: CASSLVSDFTGELFF. Written as DNA, the CDR3 is TGTGCCAGCAGCTTAGTTTCGGATTTTACCGGGGAGCTGTTTTTT.

By share, this clone counts as medium-sized (0.01 to 0.1%). The V gene is TRBV5-6, the J gene TRBJ2-7; 11 positions agree with TRBD1. The CDR3 has 14 amino acids. CDR1 is SGHDT, CDR2 YYEEEE, per germline. V lost 3 bases, J lost 3 bases, and 2 bases stayed unmatched. The CDR3 sequence: CASSYGTGGYEQYF. CDR3 in DNA: TGTGCCAGCAGCTACGGGACAGGGGGCTACGAGCAGTACTTC. The whole variable domain, filled in from reference TRBV5-6 and TRBJ2-7, reads DAGVTQSPTHLIKTRGQQVTLRCSPKSGHDTVSWYQQALGQGPQFIFQYYEEEERQRGNFPDRFSGHQFPNYSSELNVNALLLGDSALYLCASSYGTGGYEQYFGPGTRLTVT.

The chain uses TRBV6-5 and TRBJ2-2, with TRBD1 matching 9 bases. Per germline, CDR1 MNHEY and CDR2 SVGAGI. This CDR3 region has 15 residues. Trimming at V came to 7 bases and at J to 7 bases, leaving 10 bases not matched to a gene. The CDR3, as DNA: TGTGCCAGCACTATCACAGGGGGCGAGGGCGGGGAGCTGTTTTTT. This gives the protein CASTITGGEGGELFF.

This clone was seen just once. This rearrangement joins TRBV29-1 to TRBJ1-2; D might be TRBD1 (6 bases). Germline CDR1 and CDR2: SQVTM and ANQGSEA. V shed 4 bases and J shed 0 bases, with 15 bases lying between them. The CDR3 covers 15 residues. In DNA form, the CDR3 reads TGCAGCGTTGGCACTAGGGGGATAGCTAACTATGGCTACACCTTC. It specifies CSVGTRGIANYGYTF.

The rearrangement joins TRBV19 to TRBJ2-1; D might be TRBD1 or TRBD2, each matching 5 bases. The CDR3 spans 17 residues. The V gene's germline CDR1 is LNHDA and CDR2 SQIVND (reference sequence). V lost 3 bases, J lost 0 bases, and 15 bases lay in between. The CDR3 DNA follows: TGTGCCAGTAGTATTGGAGAGGGGTCCTACTCCTACAATGAGCAGTTCTTC. Translated: CASSIGEGSYSYNEQFF. Variable domain in full (rest from reference TRBV19 and TRBJ2-1): DGGITQSPKYLFRKEGQNVTLSCEQNLNHDAMYWYRQDPGQGLRLIYYSQIVNDFQKGDIAEGYSVSREKKESFPLTVTSAQKNPTAFYLCASSIGEGSYSYNEQFFGPGTRLTVL.

The chain uses TRBV6-1 and TRBJ1-5; unclear D gene. V was clipped by 4 bases and J by 6 bases, with 13 bases between them. Per germline, CDR1 MNHNS and CDR2 SASEGT. CDR3 size: 14 residues. CDR3 DNA sequence: TGTGCCAGCAGTGCTGCCGGGGTTGGTCAGCCCCAGCATTTT. This translates into CASSAAGVGQPQHF.

This chain joins TRBV7-8 and TRBJ2-1; TRBD2 might be the D (6 bases). V gave up 8 bases and J gave up 1 base, with 9 bases separating them. CDR3 length: 13 amino acids. The germline CDR1 and CDR2 sequences are SGHVS and FQNEAQ. The DNA of the CDR3 is TGTGCCAGCGGAGGGGCATCCTACAATGAGCAGTTCTTC. This codes for CASGGASYNEQFF. The full variable domain, rest sourced from reference TRBV7-8 and TRBJ2-1, is GAGVSQSPRYKVAKRGQDVALRCDPISGHVSLFWYQQALGQGPEFLTYFQNEAQLDKSGLPSDRFFAERPEGSVSTLKIQRTQQEDSAVYLCASGGASYNEQFFGPGTRLTVL.

This chain uses TRBV6-1 with TRBJ1-1; no reliable D call. Germline CDR1 is MNHNS and CDR2 is SASEGT. The CDR3 totals 14 residues. V was pared by 2 bases and J by 1 base, with 8 bases between. CDR3 amino acids: CASSEQTANTEAFF. For the CDR3, the DNA is TGTGCCAGCAGTGAACAAACAGCGAACACTGAAGCTTTCTTT.

In nucleotides, the CDR3 is TGTGCCAGCAGCTTAGAGCCGGGGCCAGAGACCCAGTACTTC. Protein sequence: CASSLEPGPETQYF. The gene calls are TRBV7-9 and TRBJ2-5; TRBD1 or TRBD2 may be the D gene (5 bases each). This CDR3 contains 14 residues. The ends were cut back, 1 base at V and 4 bases at J, with 10 bases in the middle. Germline CDR1 reads SEHNR; CDR2 reads FQNEAQ (reference sequence). Combining the CDR3 with reference TRBV7-9 and TRBJ2-5 gives the whole variable domain DTGVSQNPRHKITKRGQNVTFRCDPISEHNRLYWYRQTLGQGPEFLTYFQNEAQLEKSRLLSDRFSAERPKGSFSTLEIQRTEQGDSAMYLCASSLEPGPETQYFGPGTRLLVL.

The chain is built from TRBV28 and TRBJ1-5, with a possible D match to TRBD1 (5 bases). Germline-derived CDR1 and CDR2 are MDHEN and SYDVKM. CDR3 length: 18 amino acids. V shed 0 bases and J shed 5 bases, with 20 bases lying between them. Written as DNA, the CDR3 is TGTGCCAGCAGTTTATGGGGAGGGACGGGCGTTGGGGATCAGCCCCAGCATTTT. This codes for CASSLWGGTGVGDQPQHF.

This clone is labeled as medium-sized. This chain uses TRBV27 with TRBJ2-7; 7 positions agree with TRBD1. The V segment lost 3 bases and the J segment 3 bases; nucleotides outside the gene matches: 5. This CDR3 comprises 14 residues. CDR1 and CDR2 (germline): MNHEY, SMNVEV (reference sequence). DNA for the CDR3: TGTGCCAGCAGTTTGGGACAGATAAACTACGAGCAGTACTTC. Encoded protein: CASSLGQINYEQYF.

The genes are TRBV19 and TRBJ2-5; TRBD1 agrees at 8 bases. Unmatched junction bases numbered 0, after V lost 2 bases and J lost 1 base. This CDR3 has 14 residues. CDR1 and CDR2 (germline): LNHDA, SQIVND (reference sequence). CDR3 protein: CASSIQGAQETQYF. The CDR3 nucleotides are TGTGCCAGTAGTATACAGGGGGCCCAAGAGACCCAGTACTTC.

This chain links TRBV5-5 with TRBJ1-1, with D possibly TRBD1 on 6 matching bases. Trimming shortened V by 3 bases and J by 6 bases, and 12 bases separated the two germline ends. The CDR3 is 13 amino acids. The germline V gene encodes CDR1 SGHKS and CDR2 YYEKEE (reference sequence). The CDR3 protein is CASSWGTQAEAFF. As DNA, the CDR3 is TGTGCCAGCAGCTGGGGGACACAGGCTGAAGCTTTCTTT. The full variable domain, with the rest looked up from reference TRBV5-5 and TRBJ1-1, is DAGVTQSPTHLIKTRGQQVTLRCSPISGHKSVSWYQQVLGQGPQFIFQYYEKEERGRGNFPDRFSARQFPNYSSELNVNALLLGDSALYLCASSWGTQAEAFFGQGTRLTVV.

The chain uses TRBV2 and TRBJ2-2; D is possibly TRBD1 (6 bases). The germline CDR1 and CDR2 sequences are SNHLY and FYNNEI. Trimming shortened V by 7 bases and J by 2 bases, and 11 bases separated the two germline ends. The CDR3 spans 14 residues. CDR3 residues: CASIKGGNTGELFF. The CDR3 DNA reads TGTGCCAGCATTAAAGGGGGAAACACCGGGGAGCTGTTTTTT.

CDR3 residues: CASSLQGFTGNTIYF. The CDR3 nucleotides are TGTGCCAGCAGTCTACAGGGTTTCACTGGAAACACCATATATTTT. The chain is built from TRBV2 and TRBJ1-3; tentative D call: TRBD1 (6 bases). Per germline, CDR1 SNHLY and CDR2 FYNNEI. This CDR3 is 15 amino acids long. Trimming stripped 5 bases from V and 2 bases from J, with 13 bases between.

The rearrangement uses TRBV28 and TRBJ1-4; 8 bases align to TRBD1. The junction had 6 bases not matched to a gene; V was cut back by 2 bases and J by 7 bases. CDR1 and CDR2 (germline): MDHEN, SYDVKM. CDR3 size: 15 residues. For the CDR3, the DNA is TGTGCCAGCAGTTTAGGGGACAGGTCCCGTGAAAAACTGTTTTTT. Translation: CASSLGDRSREKLFF.

The rearrangement uses TRBV18 and TRBJ1-1; 8 bases map to TRBD1. Trimming took 4 bases from V and 5 from J; bases not matched to a gene: 9. The CDR3 is made up of 15 amino acids. Germline CDR1 reads KGHSH; CDR2 reads LQKENI. The CDR3 sequence: CASSLPGGAGTEAFF. As DNA, the CDR3 is TGTGCCAGCTCACTTCCAGGGGGCGCTGGGACTGAAGCTTTCTTT.